The 30 T cell receptor beta chains below come from one sample, sequenced in a study of regulatory T cells in long-lasting Graves disease. Time point given: newly diagnosed GD, antithyroid drugs for less than 3 months. There was RNA extracted from PBMCs, and the TCR library was made from it. To make TCR beta libraries, researchers used iRepertoire HTBI primers and Arm-PCR of CDR3 regions. One entry per CDR3 protein results from TCRdb running MiXCR on the multiplex PCR reads. The sample holds approximately 400,000 distinct CDR3 sequences, approximately 12% seen once. A further study also used this sample, focusing on T cells in Graves' hyperthyroidism and ophthalmopathy.

The sequencing here drew on peripheral blood mononuclear cells (PBMCs), taken at new diagnosis, from a patient treated with antithyroid drugs. The origin of the receptors is a young woman with Graves disease.

CDR3: CASSDSAYNEQFF. The CDR3 region has the DNA TGTGCCAGCAGTGACTCAGCCTACAATGAGCAGTTCTTC. This sequence joins TRBV6-4 and TRBJ2-1; D unclear. V was trimmed by 0 bases and J by 2 bases, leaving 2 bases between them. The CDR3 sequence is 13 residues long. Germline-derived CDR1 and CDR2 are MRHNA and SNTAGT.

The sample holds a few counts of this clonotype. V usage is TRBV4-1 and J usage is TRBJ2-5, with 16 bases lining up with TRBD2. This CDR3 has 22 residues. After removal of 0 bases from V and 5 bases from J, the junction contained 18 bases not matched to a gene. CDR1 is MGHRA, CDR2 YSYEKL, per germline. The DNA for the CDR3 is TGCGCCAGCAGCCAAGACCAAACGCGGGGACTAGCGGGGGGGTCCCCCCGGGAGACCCAGTACTTC. This encodes CASSQDQTRGLAGGSPRETQYF.

The rearrangement uses TRBV20-1 and TRBJ1-1, with D possibly matching TRBD1 (5 bases). Trimming removed 5 bases at V and 1 base at J, with 26 bases between. The CDR3 extends over 18 amino acids. Germline CDR1 and CDR2: DFQATT and SNEGSKA (reference sequence). Written as DNA, the CDR3 is TGCAGTGCTGCCCTCTCGTCCCGACAGACCATCACGAACACTGAAGCTTTCTTT. Translating gives CSAALSSRQTITNTEAFF.

There are many counts of this clonotype. The chain is built from TRBV6-1 and TRBJ1-5; TRBD1 is a possible D gene (6 bases). CDR1 is MNHNS and CDR2 is SASEGT in the germline V gene. The CDR3 covers 13 residues. The V end was cut by 9 bases, the J end by 5 bases, with 14 bases between. The CDR3: CASLGGQDQPQHF. CDR3 sequence (DNA): TGTGCCAGTCTCGGGGGACAAGATCAGCCCCAGCATTTT.

On this clonotype: One base away lies a much larger clone, so this may be a sequencing read error. V and J are TRBV11-2 and TRBJ2-2; TRBD2 is a possible D gene (6 bases). The germline V gene has CDR1 SGHAT and CDR2 FQNNGV. The CDR3 contains 17 residues. The V and J ends lost 1 base and 3 bases respectively, with 15 bases between them. Here the CDR3 reads CASSLGPGLRDTGELFF. The CDR3 DNA reads TGTGCCAGCAGCTTAGGTCCGGGACTTCGGGACACCGGGGAGCTGTTTTTT.

The gene calls are TRBV4-3 and TRBJ1-4; possible D gene TRBD1, 6 bases. The ends were cut back, 0 bases at V and 13 bases at J, with 21 bases in the middle. CDR1 is LGHNA and CDR2 is YSLEER in the germline V gene. CDR3 size: 16 residues. As DNA, the CDR3 is TGCGCCAGCAGCCAAGAAGCGGGGGGGGCTATGGGAGTACTGTTTTTT. Protein: CASSQEAGGAMGVLFF.

This clonotype was counted ten times or more. The gene calls are TRBV20-1 and TRBJ1-3, with D perhaps TRBD1 (5 bases). Germline V CDR1 and CDR2: DFQATT, SNEGSKA (reference sequence). The CDR3 is made up of 13 amino acids. With 4 bases removed from V and 0 bases from J, the gap between germline ends came to 7 bases. CDR3 loop: CSATQGSGNTIYF. The CDR3 nucleotides are TGCAGTGCTACTCAGGGCTCTGGAAACACCATATATTTT.

This clonotype was counted at least ten times. The genes are TRBV29-1 and TRBJ1-2; perhaps TRBD1 as D (5 bases). V dropped 5 bases and J dropped 5 bases, with 12 bases sitting between them. The germline CDR1 and CDR2 sequences are SQVTM and ANQGSEA. This CDR3 comprises 12 residues. CDR3 in amino acids: CSVWGEGYGYTF. The DNA of the CDR3 is TGCAGCGTTTGGGGAGAGGGGTATGGCTACACCTTC. Full variable domain (missing parts from reference TRBV29-1 and TRBJ1-2): SAVISQKPSRDICQRGTSLTIQCQVDSQVTMMFWYRQQPGQSLTLIATANQGSEATYESGFVIDKFPISRPNLTFSTLTVSNMSPEDSSIYLCSVWGEGYGYTFGSGTRLTVV.

Many counts were recorded for this clonotype. V gene TRBV11-2 combines with J gene TRBJ2-7; D remains ambiguous. The germline V and J ends were trimmed by 0 bases and 3 bases, with 12 bases remaining between them. Germline CDR1 is SGHAT and CDR2 is FQNNGV. The CDR3 contains 15 residues. In DNA, the CDR3 is TGTGCCAGCAGCTTAGATGTAGGTGCCTTCTACGAGCAGTACGTC. Protein product: CASSLDVGAFYEQYV.

This clonotype was observed once. V usage is TRBV12-3 or TRBV12-4 and J usage is TRBJ2-1; TRBD1 matches at 8 bases. Judging by the DNA end, TRBJ2-5 fits better; the J call may be wrong. This CDR3 has 14 residues. CDR3 sequence: CASSRGTGGETQYF. CDR3 DNA: TGTGCCAGCAGCCGAGGCACAGGGGGAGAGACCCAGTACTTC.

This clonotype was detected ten times or more. The rearrangement uses TRBV7-3 and TRBJ2-1; D possibly matches TRBD1 or TRBD2 (5 bases each). Germline CDR1 and CDR2: SGHTA and FQGTGA. CDR3 length equals 15 residues. V was pared by 1 base and J by 9 bases, with 16 bases between. The CDR3 reads CASSLSPNWGSEQFF. DNA of the CDR3: TGTGCCAGCAGCTTAAGCCCAAACTGGGGGAGTGAGCAGTTCTTC.

This clonotype was seen many times. This chain uses TRBV5-1 with TRBJ2-1; no definite D call. CDR3 length: 14 residues. V was pared by 7 bases and J by 0 bases, with 11 bases between. The germline gives CDR1 SGHRS, CDR2 YFSETQ. This chain's CDR3 is CASSNSYSYNEQFF. For the CDR3, the DNA is TGCGCCAGCTCAAATTCCTACTCCTACAATGAGCAGTTCTTC.

This clonotype was detected many times. The chain employs TRBV3-1 and TRBJ1-1; D unclear. The V and J ends lost 3 bases and 5 bases respectively, with 7 bases between them. Germline V CDR1 and CDR2: LGHDT, YNNKEL (reference sequence). This CDR3 comprises 12 residues. Written as DNA, the CDR3 is TGTGCCAGCAGCCAGACCGGGACTGAAGCTTTCTTT. Protein: CASSQTGTEAFF.

This clonotype came up many times. The gene calls are TRBV20-1 and TRBJ2-1, with a tentative D call TRBD1 (6 bases). The CDR3 spans 15 residues. Germline CDR1 reads DFQATT; CDR2 reads SNEGSKA (reference sequence). Deletions cut 0 bases from V and 8 bases from J, with 17 bases between. CDR3 bases: TGCAGTGCTAGAGATCTTGAGGGGGTGTTGGATGAGCAGTTCTTC. Translated: CSARDLEGVLDEQFF.

This clonotype was found many times. This rearrangement joins TRBV28 to TRBJ1-5, with no clear D. The CDR3 totals 12 residues. Germline V gene sequence: CDR1 MDHEN, CDR2 SYDVKM. The V end lost 6 bases, the J end lost 7 bases, and 10 bases lay between the germline ends. The CDR3 sequence is CASSVGGQPQHF. Here the CDR3 DNA reads TGTGCCAGCAGCGTTGGCGGGCAGCCCCAGCATTTT.

The sample holds many counts of this clonotype. The chain joins TRBV11-2 to TRBJ2-1; D may match TRBD1 or TRBD2 (5 bases each). Germline V gene lookup returns CDR1 SGHAT and CDR2 FQNNGV. Deletions cut 3 bases from V and 4 bases from J, with 10 bases between. This CDR3 has 14 amino acids. As DNA, the CDR3 is TGTGCCAGCAGCTTCCGGGACGTATACAATGAGCAGTTCTTC. This sequence encodes CASSFRDVYNEQFF. Full variable domain (remainder filled in from reference TRBV11-2 and TRBJ2-1): EAGVAQSPRYKIIEKRQSVAFWCNPISGHATLYWYQQILGQGPKLLIQFQNNGVVDDSQLPKDRFSAERLKGVDSTLKIQPAKLEDSAVYLCASSFRDVYNEQFFGPGTRLTVL.

The V call is TRBV28, the J call TRBJ2-7, with D perhaps TRBD2 (6 bases). This CDR3 spans 14 amino acids. Germline assignment: CDR1 MDHEN and CDR2 SYDVKM. The V end lost 5 bases, the J end lost 3 bases, and 14 bases lay between the germline ends. CDR3 nucleotides: TGTGCCAGCAGTCAGCTAGGGACTGGCTACGAGCAGTACGTC. Amino acid sequence: CASSQLGTGYEQYV.

The CDR3 sequence: CASSIFYGEQFF. CDR3 coding DNA: TGTGCCAGTAGTATTTTTTACGGTGAGCAGTTCTTC. This chain links TRBV19 with TRBJ2-1; D not certain. V shed 3 bases and J shed 9 bases, with 9 bases lying between them. Germline CDR1 and CDR2: LNHDA and SQIVND (reference sequence). CDR3 size: 12 residues. Looking up the rest from reference TRBV19 and TRBJ2-1 gives the full variable domain: DGGITQSPKYLFRKEGQNVTLSCEQNLNHDAMYWYRQDPGQGLRLIYYSQIVNDFQKGDIAEGYSVSREKKESFPLTVTSAQKNPTAFYLCASSIFYGEQFFGPGTRLTVL.

Details on this clonotype: This CDR3 fails to terminate in the conserved phenylalanine or tryptophan, so it likely reflects a read error. The chain combines TRBV6-1 with TRBJ2-7; D unclear. The germline gives CDR1 MNHNS, CDR2 SASEGT. CDR3 size: 13 residues. The germline V and J ends were trimmed by 7 bases and 5 bases, with 15 bases remaining between them. CDR3 protein: CASTSPLFDEQYA. The CDR3 bases are TGTGCCAGCACTAGTCCCTTGTTCGACGAGCAGTACGCC.

This sequence joins TRBV7-2 and TRBJ1-1; D remains unclear. The CDR3 runs to 17 residues. Trimming took 0 bases from V and 0 from J, leaving 14 bases between them. Germline lookup yields CDR1 SGHTA and CDR2 FQGNSA. Here the CDR3 DNA reads TGTGCCAGCAGCTTAGCGCAAGGACGGAGCTTGAACACTGAAGCTTTCTTT. It codes for CASSLAQGRSLNTEAFF.

At least ten counts were recorded for this clonotype. The chain couples TRBV12-3 or TRBV12-4 to TRBJ2-1, with 12 bases matching TRBD2. Trimming took 1 base from V and 9 from J; bases not matched to a gene: 4. The CDR3 runs to 15 residues. The CDR3 region is CASSLGLAGASEQFF. In nucleotides, the CDR3 is TGTGCCAGCAGTTTAGGACTAGCGGGAGCGAGTGAGCAGTTCTTC.

On this clonotype itself: A far larger clone is a single base away, which makes a read error likely. J is TRBJ2-4 and V is TRBV11-2, with 14 bases identical to TRBD2. This CDR3 has 13 amino acids. V lost 6 bases and J lost 8; bases outside the gene matches: 0. Germline CDR1 reads SGHAT; CDR2 reads FQNNGV. CDR3 residues: CASRGLAGDIQYF. The CDR3 coding sequence is TGTGCCAGCAGGGGACTAGCGGGAGACATTCAGTACTTC. The whole variable domain, remainder taken from reference TRBV11-2 and TRBJ2-4, is EAGVAQSPRYKIIEKRQSVAFWCNPISGHATLYWYQQILGQGPKLLIQFQNNGVVDDSQLPKDRFSAERLKGVDSTLKIQPAKLEDSAVYLCASRGLAGDIQYFGAGTRLSVL.

The chain joins TRBV12-3 or TRBV12-4 to TRBJ2-5; TRBD1 agrees at 8 bases. CDR3 length: 12 residues. Trimming removed 7 bases from V and 5 bases from J; junction bases left unmatched: 3. Written as DNA, the CDR3 is TGTGCCAGCACCCGACAGGGGGAGACCCAGTACTTC. This translates into CASTRQGETQYF.

This clonotype has more than one count but fewer than ten. The junction shows a germline mismatch at one end, possibly a read error. V and J are TRBV7-9 and TRBJ2-5, with D unclear. Germline CDR1 and CDR2: SEHNR and FQNEAQ (reference sequence). This CDR3 region has 14 residues. CDR3 region: CASSRRAYQETQYF. CDR3 coding DNA: TGTGCCAGCAGCCGAAGAGCTTACCAGGAGACCCAGTACTTC.

This clonotype appeared many times. The genes are TRBV20-1 and TRBJ1-1; 7 bases are a match to TRBD1. This CDR3 has 17 amino acids. Germline V gene lookup returns CDR1 DFQATT and CDR2 SNEGSKA (reference sequence). Trimming at V came to 0 bases and at J to 1 base, leaving 11 bases not matched to a gene. The CDR3 loop reads CSARDGTALDTNTEAFF. CDR3 nucleotide sequence: TGCAGTGCTAGAGATGGGACAGCACTTGATACGAACACTGAAGCTTTCTTT.

This clonotype was detected many times. The chain joins TRBV13 to TRBJ1-2, with D perhaps TRBD1 (5 bases). In germline, CDR1 is PRHDT, CDR2 FYEKMQ (reference sequence). The V and J ends lost 4 bases and 8 bases respectively, with 20 bases between them. The CDR3 runs to 15 residues. The chain's CDR3 is CASSSRTLIRDGYTF. The CDR3 DNA follows: TGTGCCAGCAGCTCGCGGACCTTAATCAGGGACGGCTACACCTTC.

This rearrangement joins TRBV18 to TRBJ2-7; 12 nucleotides align to TRBD2. The CDR3 is made up of 15 amino acids. Germline assignment: CDR1 KGHSH and CDR2 LQKENI. V trimming: 5 bases; J trimming: 4 bases; junction bases outside the gene matches: 6. CDR3 nucleotide sequence: TGTGCCAGCTCATCACTAGCGGGGGGCTTTTACGAGCAGTACGTC. Amino acid sequence: CASSSLAGGFYEQYV.

V and J are TRBV4-1 and TRBJ1-3; D remains ambiguous. Germline V gene lookup returns CDR1 MGHRA and CDR2 YSYEKL. The CDR3 consists of 16 residues. Trimming pared 4 bases from V and 4 bases from J, leaving 17 bases between. The CDR3, as DNA: TGCGCCAGCAGCCTCGTCGGACCGCGTTGGGGAAACACCATATATTTT. This codes for CASSLVGPRWGNTIYF.

Many counts were recorded for this clonotype. The gene calls are TRBV6-9 and TRBJ1-5; a possible D gene is TRBD1 (6 bases). This CDR3 is 15 amino acids long. Germline V gene sequence: CDR1 MNHGY, CDR2 SVAAGI. V lost 3 bases and J 2 bases, leaving 11 bases between the germline ends. CDR3 nucleotide sequence: TGTGCCAGCAGTTACACAGGGTATGGCAATCAGCCCCAGCATTTT. Residues: CASSYTGYGNQPQHF.

This clonotype has ten or more counts. The chain links TRBV30 to TRBJ1-2, with D maybe TRBD1 (5 bases). V lost 0 bases and J 2 bases, leaving 10 bases between the germline ends. Per the germline V gene, CDR1 is GTSNPN and CDR2 is SVGIG (reference sequence). This CDR3 comprises 14 residues. The CDR3: CAWSVRRANYGYTF. CDR3 DNA sequence: TGTGCCTGGAGTGTACGCAGGGCAAACTATGGCTACACCTTC.